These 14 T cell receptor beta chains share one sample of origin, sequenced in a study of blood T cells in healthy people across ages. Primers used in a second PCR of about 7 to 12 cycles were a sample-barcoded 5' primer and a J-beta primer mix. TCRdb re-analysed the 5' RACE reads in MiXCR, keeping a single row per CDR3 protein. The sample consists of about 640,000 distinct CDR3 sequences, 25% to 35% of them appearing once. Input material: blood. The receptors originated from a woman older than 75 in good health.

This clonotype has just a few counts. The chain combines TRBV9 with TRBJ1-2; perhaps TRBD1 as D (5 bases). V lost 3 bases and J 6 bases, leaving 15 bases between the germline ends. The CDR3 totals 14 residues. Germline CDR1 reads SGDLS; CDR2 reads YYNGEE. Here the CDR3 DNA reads TGTGCCAGCAGCGCAGGGCGGTCCTGGGATGGCTACACCTTC. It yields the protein CASSAGRSWDGYTF.

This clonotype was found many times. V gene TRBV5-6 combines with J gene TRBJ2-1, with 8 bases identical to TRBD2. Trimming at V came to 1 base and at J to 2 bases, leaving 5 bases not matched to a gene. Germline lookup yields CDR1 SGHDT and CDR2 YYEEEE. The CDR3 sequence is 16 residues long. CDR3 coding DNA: TGTGCCAGCAGCTTGATCGAGCGGGGGACCTACAATGAGCAGTTCTTC. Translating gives CASSLIERGTYNEQFF.

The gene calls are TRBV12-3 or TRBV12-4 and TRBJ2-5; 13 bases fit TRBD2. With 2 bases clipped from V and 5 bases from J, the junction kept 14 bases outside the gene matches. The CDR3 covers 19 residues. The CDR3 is CASSLSRGRTSGGRETQYF. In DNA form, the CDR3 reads TGTGCCAGCAGTTTAAGCAGGGGTCGGACTAGCGGGGGCCGTGAGACCCAGTACTTC.

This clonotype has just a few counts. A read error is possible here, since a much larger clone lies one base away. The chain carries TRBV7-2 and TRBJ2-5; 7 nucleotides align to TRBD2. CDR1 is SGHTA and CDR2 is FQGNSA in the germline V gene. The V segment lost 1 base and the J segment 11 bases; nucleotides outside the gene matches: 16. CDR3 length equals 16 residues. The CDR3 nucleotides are TGTGCCAGCAGCTTAGGGGGCGGGGGACTCTACAATGAGCAGTACTTC. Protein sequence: CASSLGGGGLYNEQYF.

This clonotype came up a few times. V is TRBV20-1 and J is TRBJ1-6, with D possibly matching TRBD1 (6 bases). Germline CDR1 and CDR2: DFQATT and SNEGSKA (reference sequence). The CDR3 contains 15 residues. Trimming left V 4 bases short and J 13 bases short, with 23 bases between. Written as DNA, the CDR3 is TGCAGTGCTAAGCAAGAACCGGGCCAGGGGTTCCCCCTCCACTTT. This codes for CSAKQEPGQGFPLHF.

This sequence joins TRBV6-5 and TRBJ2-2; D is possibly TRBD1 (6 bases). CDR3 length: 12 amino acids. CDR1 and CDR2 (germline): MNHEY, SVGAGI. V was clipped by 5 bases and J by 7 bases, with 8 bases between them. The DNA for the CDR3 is TGTGCCAGCAGTAGGGGGATCGGGGAGCTGTTTTTT. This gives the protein CASSRGIGELFF.

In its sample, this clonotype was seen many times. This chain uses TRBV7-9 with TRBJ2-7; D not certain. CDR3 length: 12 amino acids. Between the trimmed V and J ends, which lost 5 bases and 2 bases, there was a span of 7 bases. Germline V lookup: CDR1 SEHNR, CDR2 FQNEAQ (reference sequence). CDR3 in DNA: TGTGCCAGCAGCCCTAGTCCCTACGAGCAGTACTTC. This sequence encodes CASSPSPYEQYF.

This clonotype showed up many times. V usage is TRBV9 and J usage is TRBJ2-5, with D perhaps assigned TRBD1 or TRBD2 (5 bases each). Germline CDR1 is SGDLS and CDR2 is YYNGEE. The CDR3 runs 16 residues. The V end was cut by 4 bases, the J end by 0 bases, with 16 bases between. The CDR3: CASSTGAGLNQETQYF. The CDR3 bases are TGTGCCAGCAGCACCGGGGCAGGGCTAAACCAAGAGACCCAGTACTTC. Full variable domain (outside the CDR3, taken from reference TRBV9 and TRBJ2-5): DSGVTQTPKHLITATGQRVTLRCSPRSGDLSVYWYQQSLDQGLQFLIQYYNGEERAKGNILERFSAQQFPDLHSELNLSSLELGDSALYFCASSTGAGLNQETQYFGPGTRLLVL.

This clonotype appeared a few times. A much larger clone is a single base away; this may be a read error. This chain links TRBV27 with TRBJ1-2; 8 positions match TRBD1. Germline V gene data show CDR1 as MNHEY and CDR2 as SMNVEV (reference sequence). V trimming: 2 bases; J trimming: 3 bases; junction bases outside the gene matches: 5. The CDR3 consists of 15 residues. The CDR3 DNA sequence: TGTGCCAGCAGTTTACAGACAGGGGAGGACTATGGCTACACCTTC. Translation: CASSLQTGEDYGYTF.

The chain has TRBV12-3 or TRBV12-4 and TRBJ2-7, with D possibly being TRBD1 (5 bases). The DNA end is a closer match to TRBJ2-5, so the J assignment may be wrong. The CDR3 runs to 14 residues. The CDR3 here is CASSFGARQETQYF. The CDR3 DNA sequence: TGTGCCAGCAGTTTTGGGGCTAGACAGGAGACCCAGTACTTC.

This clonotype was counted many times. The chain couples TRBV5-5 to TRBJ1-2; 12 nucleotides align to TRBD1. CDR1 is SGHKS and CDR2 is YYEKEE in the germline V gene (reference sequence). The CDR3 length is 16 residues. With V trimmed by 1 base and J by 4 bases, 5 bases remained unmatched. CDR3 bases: TGTGCCAGCAGCTTGCGGGGGACAGGGGGCAGCTATGGCTACACCTTC. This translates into CASSLRGTGGSYGYTF.

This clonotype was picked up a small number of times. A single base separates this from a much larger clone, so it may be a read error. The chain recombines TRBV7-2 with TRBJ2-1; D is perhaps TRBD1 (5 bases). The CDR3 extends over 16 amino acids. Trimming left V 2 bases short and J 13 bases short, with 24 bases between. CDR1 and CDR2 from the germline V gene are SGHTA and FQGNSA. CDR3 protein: CASSLSKGLGTETQFF. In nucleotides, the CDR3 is TGTGCCAGCAGCTTATCGAAGGGGCTTGGTACGGAGACCCAGTTCTTC. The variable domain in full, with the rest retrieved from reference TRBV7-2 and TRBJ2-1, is GAGVSQSPSNKVTEKGKDVELRCDPISGHTALYWYRQSLGQGLEFLIYFQGNSAPDKSGLPSDRFSAERTGGSVSTLTIQRTQQEDSAVYLCASSLSKGLGTETQFFGPGTRLTVL.

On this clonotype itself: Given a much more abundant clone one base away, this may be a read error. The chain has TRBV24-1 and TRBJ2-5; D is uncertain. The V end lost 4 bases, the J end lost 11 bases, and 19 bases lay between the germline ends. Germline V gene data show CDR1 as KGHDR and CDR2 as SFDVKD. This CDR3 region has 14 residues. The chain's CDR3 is CATSDSGKIHEQYF. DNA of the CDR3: TGTGCCACCAGTGACTCAGGAAAGATTCATGAGCAGTACTTC.

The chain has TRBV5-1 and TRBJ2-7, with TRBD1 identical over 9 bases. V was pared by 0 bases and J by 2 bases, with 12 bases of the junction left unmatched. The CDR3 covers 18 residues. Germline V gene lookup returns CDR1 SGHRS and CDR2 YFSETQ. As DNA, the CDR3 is TGCGCCAGCAGCTTGGTTAGTGGGACAGGGACTCTCACCTACGAGCAGTACTTC. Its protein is CASSLVSGTGTLTYEQYF. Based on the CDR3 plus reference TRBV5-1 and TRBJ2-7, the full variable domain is KAGVTQTPRYLIKTRGQQVTLSCSPISGHRSVSWYQQTPGQGLQFLFEYFSETQRNKGNFPGRFSGRQFSNSRSEMNVSTLELGDSALYLCASSLVSGTGTLTYEQYFGPGTRLTVT.